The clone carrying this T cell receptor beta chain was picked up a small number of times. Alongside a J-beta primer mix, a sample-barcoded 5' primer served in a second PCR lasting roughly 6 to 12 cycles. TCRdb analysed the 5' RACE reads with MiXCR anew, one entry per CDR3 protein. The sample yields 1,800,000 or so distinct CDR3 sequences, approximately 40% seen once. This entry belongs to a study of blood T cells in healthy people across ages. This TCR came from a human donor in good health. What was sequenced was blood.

The CDR3 sequence is CASSSGRGGLQPQHF. CDR3 nucleotide sequence: TGTGCCAGCAGTAGCGGAAGGGGAGGTCTCCAGCCCCAGCATTTT. The chain combines TRBV6-1 with TRBJ1-5; a weak D match, TRBD1 (5 bases). Trimming left V 5 bases short and J 7 bases short, with 18 bases between. The germline gives CDR1 MNHNS, CDR2 SASEGT. This CDR3 is built from 15 residues.